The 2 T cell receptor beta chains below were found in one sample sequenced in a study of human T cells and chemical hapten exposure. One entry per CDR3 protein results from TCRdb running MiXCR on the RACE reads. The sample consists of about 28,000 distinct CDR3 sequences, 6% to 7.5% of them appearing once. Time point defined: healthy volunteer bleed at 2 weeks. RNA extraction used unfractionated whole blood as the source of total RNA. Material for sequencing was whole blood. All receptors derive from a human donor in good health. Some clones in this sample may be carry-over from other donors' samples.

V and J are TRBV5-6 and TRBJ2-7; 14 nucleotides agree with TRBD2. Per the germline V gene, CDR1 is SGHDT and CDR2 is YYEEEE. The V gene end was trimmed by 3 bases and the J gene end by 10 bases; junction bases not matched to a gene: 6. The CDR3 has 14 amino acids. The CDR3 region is CASSSGLAGAGQYF. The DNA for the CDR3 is TGTGCCAGCAGCTCGGGACTAGCGGGAGCTGGACAGTACTTC.

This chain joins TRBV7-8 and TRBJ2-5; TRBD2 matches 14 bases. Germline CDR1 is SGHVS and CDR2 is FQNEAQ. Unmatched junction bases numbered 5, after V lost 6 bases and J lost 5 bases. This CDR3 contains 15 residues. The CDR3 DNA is TGTGCCAGCAGTACCGGGACTAGCGGGAGCGAGACCCAGTACTTC. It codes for CASSTGTSGSETQYF.